The 5 T cell receptor beta chains below were found in one sample sequenced in a study of blood T cells in healthy people across ages. Then a second PCR, running about 6 to 12 cycles, was carried out with a sample-barcoded 5' primer and a J-beta primer mix. In TCRdb, the 5' RACE reads were re-called with MiXCR into one record per CDR3 protein. The table includes over 600,000 distinct CDR3 sequences, 35% to 50% detected once. Sequenced material: blood. These receptors were obtained from a man at least 80 years old in good health.

The rearrangement joins TRBV5-1 to TRBJ2-1, with a possible D match to TRBD2 (5 bases). Germline V lookup: CDR1 SGHRS, CDR2 YFSETQ. This CDR3 has 16 residues. V was clipped by 0 bases and J by 1 base, with 11 bases between them. This chain's CDR3 is CASSLGSVPSYNEQFF. Here the CDR3 DNA reads TGCGCCAGCAGCTTGGGTAGCGTACCATCCTACAATGAGCAGTTCTTC.

The V gene is TRBV4-2, the J gene TRBJ2-7, with D unclear. The CDR3 extends over 14 amino acids. The V gene's germline CDR1 is LGHNA and CDR2 YNFKEQ. The V end was cut by 0 bases, the J end by 2 bases, with 8 bases between. CDR3 amino acids: CASSQDAAAYEQYF. As DNA, the CDR3 is TGTGCCAGCAGCCAAGATGCGGCAGCCTACGAGCAGTACTTC.

This clonotype was seen a few times. The V gene is TRBV20-1, the J gene TRBJ1-1; the match to TRBD1 covers 8 bases. In germline, CDR1 is DFQATT, CDR2 SNEGSKA (reference sequence). The CDR3 runs 15 residues. The ends lost 5 bases at V and 0 bases at J; junction bases unmatched: 8. The CDR3 here is CSAADRGRMNTEAFF. The CDR3 DNA follows: TGCAGTGCTGCCGACAGGGGTAGAATGAACACTGAAGCTTTCTTT.

On this clonotype: This could be a read error, since a much larger clone is one nucleotide away. The rearrangement links TRBV6-6 to TRBJ2-7, with D possibly TRBD2 on 5 matching bases. Germline CDR1 MNHNY, CDR2 SVGAGI (reference sequence). The CDR3 has 14 amino acids. Here the CDR3 DNA reads TGTGCCAGCAGTAACCTAGGACTGCACTACGTGCAGTACTTC. Translation gives CASSNLGLHYVQYF.

This chain links TRBV18 with TRBJ2-6; a weak D match, TRBD1 (5 bases). V lost 6 bases, J lost 0 bases, and 18 bases lay in between. CDR1 is KGHSH and CDR2 is LQKENI in the germline V gene. The CDR3 sequence is 18 residues long. CDR3 residues: CASSFTGRVPSGANVLTF. The CDR3 coding sequence is TGTGCCAGCTCTTTCACGGGCAGGGTTCCCTCTGGGGCCAACGTCCTGACTTTC. Supplemented by reference TRBV18 and TRBJ2-6, the full variable domain reads NAGVMQNPRHLVRRRGQEARLRCSPMKGHSHVYWYRQLPEEGLKFMVYLQKENIIDESGMPKERFSAEFPKEGPSILRIQQVVRGDSAAYFCASSFTGRVPSGANVLTFGAGSRLTVL.